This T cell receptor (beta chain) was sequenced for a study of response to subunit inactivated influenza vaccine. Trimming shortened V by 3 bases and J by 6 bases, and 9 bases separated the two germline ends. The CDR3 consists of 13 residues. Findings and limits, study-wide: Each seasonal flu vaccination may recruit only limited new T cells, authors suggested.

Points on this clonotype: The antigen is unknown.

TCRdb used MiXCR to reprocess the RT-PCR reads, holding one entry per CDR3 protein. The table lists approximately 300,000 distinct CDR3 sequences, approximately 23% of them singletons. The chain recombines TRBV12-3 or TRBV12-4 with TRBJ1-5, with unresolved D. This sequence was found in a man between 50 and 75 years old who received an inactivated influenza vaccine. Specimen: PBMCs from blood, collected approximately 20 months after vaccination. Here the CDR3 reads CASSLLMSQPQHF. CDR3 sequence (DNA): TGTGCCAGCAGTTTGCTTATGAGTCAGCCCCAGCATTTT.